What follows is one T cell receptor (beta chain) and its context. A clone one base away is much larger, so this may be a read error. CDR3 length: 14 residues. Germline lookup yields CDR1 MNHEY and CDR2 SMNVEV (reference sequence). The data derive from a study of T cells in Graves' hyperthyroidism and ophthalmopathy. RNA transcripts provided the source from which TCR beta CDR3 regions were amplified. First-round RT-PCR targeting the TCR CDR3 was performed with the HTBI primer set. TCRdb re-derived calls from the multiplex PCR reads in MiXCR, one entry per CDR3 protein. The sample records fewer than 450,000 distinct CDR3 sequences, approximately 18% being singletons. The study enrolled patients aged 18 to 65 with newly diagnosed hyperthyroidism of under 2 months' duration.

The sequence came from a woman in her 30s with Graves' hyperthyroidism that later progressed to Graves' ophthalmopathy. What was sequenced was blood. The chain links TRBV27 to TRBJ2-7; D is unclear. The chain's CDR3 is CASKRSGLTYEEYF. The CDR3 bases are TGTGCCAGTAAAAGATCCGGGCTGACCTACGAGGAGTACTTC.